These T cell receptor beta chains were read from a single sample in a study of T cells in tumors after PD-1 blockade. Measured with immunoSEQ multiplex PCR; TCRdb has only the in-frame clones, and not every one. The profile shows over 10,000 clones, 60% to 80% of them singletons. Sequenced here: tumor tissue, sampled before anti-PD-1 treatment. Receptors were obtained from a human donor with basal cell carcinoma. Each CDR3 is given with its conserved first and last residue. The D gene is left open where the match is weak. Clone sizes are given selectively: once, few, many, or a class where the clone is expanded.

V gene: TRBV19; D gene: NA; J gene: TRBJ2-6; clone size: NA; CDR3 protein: CASSISHSGANVLTF; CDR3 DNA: TGTGCCAGTAGTATTTCCCACTCTGGGGCCAACGTCCTGACTTTC
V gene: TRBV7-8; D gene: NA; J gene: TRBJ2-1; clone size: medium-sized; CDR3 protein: CALRTSPFYNEQFF; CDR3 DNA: TGTGCCCTGAGAACTAGCCCTTTCTACAATGAGCAGTTCTTC
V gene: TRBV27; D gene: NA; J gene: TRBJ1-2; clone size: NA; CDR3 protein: CASGAFNYGYTF; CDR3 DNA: TGTGCCAGCGGCGCCTTTAACTATGGCTACACCTTC
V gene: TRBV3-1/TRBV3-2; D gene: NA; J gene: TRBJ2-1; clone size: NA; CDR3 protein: CASSQDLGTHSYNEQFF; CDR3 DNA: TGTGCCAGCAGCCAAGATCTCGGGACGCATTCCTACAATGAGCAGTTCTTC
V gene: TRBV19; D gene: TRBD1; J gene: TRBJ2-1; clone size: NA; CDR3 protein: CASSGATGSGNEQFF; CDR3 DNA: TGTGCCAGTAGCGGGGCGACAGGGTCCGGGAATGAGCAGTTCTTC
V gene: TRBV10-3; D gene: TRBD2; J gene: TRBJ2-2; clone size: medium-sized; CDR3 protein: CAITGGGVNTGELFF; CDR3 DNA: TGTGCCATCACCGGGGGGGGAGTAAACACCGGGGAGCTGTTTTTT
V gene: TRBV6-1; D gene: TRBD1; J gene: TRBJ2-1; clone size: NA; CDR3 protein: CASSLNTGDQQFF; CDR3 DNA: TGTGCCAGCAGTTTGAACACAGGGGATCAGCAGTTCTTC
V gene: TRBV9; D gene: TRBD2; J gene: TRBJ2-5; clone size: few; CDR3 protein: CASSVGGGETQYF; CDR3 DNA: TGTGCCAGCAGCGTCGGCGGGGGGGAGACCCAGTACTTC
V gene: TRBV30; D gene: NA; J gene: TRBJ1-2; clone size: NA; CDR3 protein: CAWSPRLGGYGYTF; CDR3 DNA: TGTGCCTGGAGCCCCCGTCTAGGAGGATATGGCTACACCTTC
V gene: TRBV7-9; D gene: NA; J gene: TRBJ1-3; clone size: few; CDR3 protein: CASRRGSSGNTIYF; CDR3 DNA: TGTGCCAGCAGAAGGGGCTCATCTGGAAACACCATATATTTT
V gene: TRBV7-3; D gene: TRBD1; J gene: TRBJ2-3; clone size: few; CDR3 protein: CASSFTGGGTDTQYF; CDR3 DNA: TGTGCCAGCAGCTTCACAGGGGGCGGCACAGATACGCAGTATTTT
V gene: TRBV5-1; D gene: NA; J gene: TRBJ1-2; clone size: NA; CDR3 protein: CASSLGTPGNYGYTF; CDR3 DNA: TGCGCCAGCAGCTTGGGGACCCCGGGTAACTATGGCTACACCTTC
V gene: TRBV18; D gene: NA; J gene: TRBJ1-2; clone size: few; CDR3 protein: CASSPPEGDSPSNYGYTF; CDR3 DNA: TGTGCCAGCTCACCACCGGAGGGGGATTCCCCTTCTAACTATGGCTACACCTTC
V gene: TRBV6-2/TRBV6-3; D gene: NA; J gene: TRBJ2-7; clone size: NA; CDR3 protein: CASSYMGETYEQYF; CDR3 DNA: TGTGCCAGCAGTTATATGGGAGAGACCTACGAGCAGTACTTC
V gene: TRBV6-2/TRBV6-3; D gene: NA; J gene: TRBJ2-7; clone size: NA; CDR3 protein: CASSYGNGTFYEQYF; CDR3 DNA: TGTGCCAGCAGTTACGGCAACGGGACCTTCTACGAGCAGTACTTC